Listed below are T cell receptor beta chains from one sample, sequenced in a study of cytomegalovirus exposure and HLA in healthy donors. Here immunoSEQ multiplex PCR was the method, and the copy in TCRdb shows in-frame clones only, minus some. This sample has 100,000 to 150,000 clones; about four fifths occur once, and the top ten carry approximately 3.5%. Sequences were obtained from PBMCs. Every receptor here comes from a woman in her 40s in good health and CMV-seropositive. Both conserved end residues are part of each CDR3. Each record gives: V gene, clone size, D gene, J gene, CDR3 DNA, CDR3 protein. D genes are given only for firm matches. Expanded clones get a size class; other rows say once, few or many, or leave the size out.

>TRBV7-2|-|TRBD1|TRBJ2-7
TGTGCCAGCACCCCAGGGGGCTACGAGCAGTACTTC
CASTPGGYEQYF
>TRBV25-1|once|TRBD1|TRBJ1-1
TGTGCCAGCAGTGACGTCCCGGGACAGGGAATGAACACTGAAGCTTTCTTT
CASSDVPGQGMNTEAFF
>TRBV5-1|-|TRBD2|TRBJ2-2
TGCGCCAGCAGCTGGGGACTAGCGGTTAACACCGGGGAGCTGTTTTTT
CASSWGLAVNTGELFF
>TRBV5-8|-|TRBD2|TRBJ2-7
TGTGCCAGCAGCTATTTAGCGGGAGGTATTTACGAGCAGTACTTC
CASSYLAGGIYEQYF
>TRBV9|-|TRBD2|TRBJ2-3
TGTGCCAGCAGCGCCCTTCGGGGGGACGGGGATACGCAGTATTTT
CASSALRGDGDTQYF
>TRBV11-2|-|-|TRBJ2-1
TGTGCCAGCAGCTTAGATCTTGGCGAGCAGTTCTTC
CASSLDLGEQFF
>TRBV6-5|-|TRBD2|TRBJ2-1
TGTGCCAGCAGTTTGGGACTAGCGGGTGGCAATGAGCAGTTCTTC
CASSLGLAGGNEQFF
>TRBV7-2|-|-|TRBJ1-1
TGTGCCAGCAGCTTTCGGGAGGCTGACACTGAAGCTTTCTTT
CASSFREADTEAFF
>TRBV5-4|-|TRBD2|TRBJ2-7
TGTGCCAGCGCAATCGGGGGTAGCGGGAGGGCCGCCTACGAGCAGTACTTC
CASAIGGSGRAAYEQYF
>TRBV28|-|-|TRBJ1-5
TGTGCCAGCAGTTTAACCGGACAGTCGAGGGATCAGCCCCAGCATTTT
CASSLTGQSRDQPQHF
>TRBV11-3|-|-|TRBJ2-6
TGTGCCAGCAGCTTATCAGGGGCCAACGTCCTGACTTTC
CASSLSGANVLTF
>TRBV28|-|-|TRBJ2-7
TGTGCCAGCAGTTCATTGTTCAGGGGCTCCTACGAGCAGTACTTC
CASSSLFRGSYEQYF
>TRBV2|few|TRBD1|TRBJ1-1
TGTGCCAGCAGTGTGTCGGGACAGGGTAAAACTGAAGCTTTCTTT
CASSVSGQGKTEAFF
>TRBV29-1|-|-|TRBJ2-1
TGCAGCGTTGGGGGGGTTCCGAGACTGGGCAATGAGCAGTTCTTC
CSVGGVPRLGNEQFF
>TRBV6-5|few|-|TRBJ1-2
TGTGCCAGCAGTTACCGAGTGCGGGGTTTCTATGGCTACACCTTC
CASSYRVRGFYGYTF
>TRBV5-4|-|-|TRBJ1-1
TGTGCCAGCAGCTTGGAAGAGGGCAAAGCTTTCTTT
CASSLEEGKAFF
>TRBV28|-|TRBD2|TRBJ2-1
TGTGCCAGCAGTATTGGGACTACCTCCTACAATGAGCAGTTCTTC
CASSIGTTSYNEQFF
>TRBV4-1|-|TRBD2|TRBJ2-3
TGCGCCAGCAGCCTCATTATAGCGGGAGGGCCGCAAGATACGCAGTATTTT
CASSLIIAGGPQDTQYF
>TRBV27|-|-|TRBJ2-5
TGTGCCAGCAGTTTATGGGCAGGGCACGAGACCCAGTACTTC
CASSLWAGHETQYF
>TRBV9|-|-|TRBJ2-7
TGTGCCCCCGGGTGCAGCTATCCCTACGAGCAGTACTTC
CAPGCSYPYEQYF
>TRBV5-4|-|-|TRBJ1-5
TGTGCCAGCAGCTTTTTCGGGGATCAGCCCCAGCATTTT
CASSFFGDQPQHF
>TRBV10-3|-|TRBD1|TRBJ2-7
TGTGCCATCTATGTGACAGGGAATGGGCAGTACTTC
CAIYVTGNGQYF
>TRBV30|-|TRBD1|TRBJ2-7
TGTGCCTGGAGTGTTACCATTGGACAGGGAGAGCAGTACTTC
CAWSVTIGQGEQYF
>TRBV14|-|TRBD2|TRBJ2-7
TGTGCCAGCAGCCAGTTTAGCGGGAGGGCCTACGAGCAGTACTTC
CASSQFSGRAYEQYF
>TRBV5-1|few|-|TRBJ2-6
TGCGCCAGCAGCGTGACAGCTTCTGGGGCCAACGTCCTGACTTTC
CASSVTASGANVLTF
>TRBV21-1|-|-|TRBJ2-5
TGTGCCAGCACCCTTCGGGACAGACAAGAGACCCAGTACTTC
CASTLRDRQETQYF
>TRBV6-5|-|-|TRBJ2-1
TGTGCCAGCAAGAAGACAGAACGACTGAGTTCTGAGCAGTTCTTC
CASKKTERLSSEQFF
>TRBV2|-|-|TRBJ2-7
TGTGCCAGCGAGACAGGTCTCGAGCAGTACTTC
CASETGLEQYF
>TRBV14|-|TRBD1|TRBJ2-6
TGTGCCAGCAGCCCGACAGGGGGAATTGGTCCGAGTGGGGCCAACGTCCTGACTTTC
CASSPTGGIGPSGANVLTF